Shown below are 27 T cell receptor beta chains from a single sample sequenced in a study of CD8+CD57+ T cells in acquired aplastic anemia. It was genomic DNA that served as the template for profiling TCR beta VDJ and CDR3. TCRdb ran MiXCR on the reads and lists one entry per CDR3 protein. The sample carries about 160,000 distinct CDR3 sequences, 35% to 55% recorded once. Sequencing input: sorted CD4+, CD8+, or CD8+CD57+ T cells (not recorded which) from PBMCs. These receptors came from a human donor in good health.

This clonotype was counted ten times or more. The CDR3 DNA is TGTGCCAGCACCCGTAGGGGGGATTTGAACACTGAAGCTTTCTTT. Translation: CASTRRGDLNTEAFF. The gene calls are TRBV9 and TRBJ1-1, with D tentatively TRBD1 (6 bases). Per germline, CDR1 SGDLS and CDR2 YYNGEE. Between the trimmed V and J ends, which lost 6 bases and 0 bases, there was a span of 15 bases. The CDR3 covers 15 residues.

This clonotype came up once. A clone one base away is much larger, so this may be a read error. The chain carries TRBV5-1 and TRBJ2-2; 9 bases are a match to TRBD1. Germline V gene data show CDR1 as SGHRS and CDR2 as YFSETQ. The CDR3 consists of 16 residues. As DNA, the CDR3 is TGCGCCAGCAGCTGGACAGGGGCAGAGAACACCGGGGAGCTGCTTTTT. Translating it yields CASSWTGAENTGELLF.

The gene calls are TRBV28 and TRBJ2-1; D not resolved. CDR1 and CDR2 from the germline V gene are MDHEN and SYDVKM. Trimming stripped 3 bases from V and 8 bases from J, with 17 bases between. This CDR3 has 15 residues. The CDR3 loop is CASSFRLIFKYEQFF. The CDR3 DNA sequence: TGTGCCAGCAGTTTTCGGTTAATCTTCAAGTATGAGCAGTTCTTC. Full variable domain (outside the CDR3, taken from reference TRBV28 and TRBJ2-1): DVKVTQSSRYLVKRTGEKVFLECVQDMDHENMFWYRQDPGLGLRLIYFSYDVKMKEKGDIPEGYSVSREKKERFSLILESASTNQTSMYLCASSFRLIFKYEQFFGPGTRLTVL.

V usage is TRBV7-9 and J usage is TRBJ2-3; D call uncertain. The CDR3 covers 14 residues. CDR1 and CDR2 (germline): SEHNR, FQNEAQ (reference sequence). Trimming pared 5 bases from V and 6 bases from J, leaving 15 bases between. Here the CDR3 DNA reads TGTGCCAGCAGCCAATTCGCAAATCCGGATACGCAGTATTTT. Protein sequence: CASSQFANPDTQYF.

This clonotype was detected many times. This may be a read error: a much more frequent sequence differs by one nucleotide. This chain connects TRBV10-3 to TRBJ2-7; D ambiguous. With 4 bases removed from V and 5 bases from J, the gap between germline ends came to 15 bases. Germline V lookup: CDR1 ENHRY, CDR2 SYGVKD. The CDR3 extends over 14 amino acids. CDR3 bases: TGTGCCATCAGTGGGTCGAGGCAGTCCAACGAGCAGTACTTC. Translating it yields CAISGSRQSNEQYF.

This clonotype was recorded at least ten times. The CDR3 nucleotides are TGTGCCAGCAGCTTAGGGTGGTCAGGGGGCACAGATACGCAGTATTTT. This encodes CASSLGWSGGTDTQYF. This chain links TRBV7-3 with TRBJ2-3; perhaps TRBD1 as D (6 bases). The germline V gene encodes CDR1 SGHTA and CDR2 FQGTGA. V lost 2 bases, J lost 1 base, and 13 bases lay in between. The CDR3 is 16 residues long.

In its sample, this clonotype was seen many times. V and J are TRBV19 and TRBJ1-4; maybe TRBD1 (6 bases). Trimming pared 6 bases from V and 3 bases from J, leaving 14 bases between. This CDR3 comprises 15 residues. CDR1 is LNHDA and CDR2 is SQIVND in the germline V gene (reference sequence). In nucleotides, the CDR3 is TGTGCCAGTAGCCTACGGACAGCACCTAATGAAAAACTGTTTTTT. This translates into CASSLRTAPNEKLFF.

The chain has TRBV13 and TRBJ2-5, with D maybe TRBD1 (5 bases). This CDR3 is 17 amino acids long. The germline V and J ends were trimmed by 0 bases and 2 bases, with 16 bases remaining between them. CDR1 is PRHDT and CDR2 is FYEKMQ in the germline V gene (reference sequence). The CDR3 nucleotides read TGTGCCAGCAGCTTAGGGCAAACCCCAGGGCGGCAAGAGACCCAGTACTTC. Amino acids: CASSLGQTPGRQETQYF. Filled out from reference TRBV13 and TRBJ2-5, the complete variable domain reads AAGVIQSPRHLIKEKRETATLKCYPIPRHDTVYWYQQGPGQDPQFLISFYEKMQSDKGSIPDRFSAQQFSDYHSELNMSSLELGDSALYFCASSLGQTPGRQETQYFGPGTRLLVL.

Ten or more counts support this clonotype. This chain connects TRBV10-3 to TRBJ2-5; D remains ambiguous. Germline V gene lookup returns CDR1 ENHRY and CDR2 SYGVKD. V lost 1 base to trimming and J lost 7 bases, with 16 bases between them. The CDR3 extends over 15 amino acids. As DNA, the CDR3 is TGTGCCATCAGTGAGTATGGCCCCGCGATCGCGACCCAGTACTTC. Its protein product is CAISEYGPAIATQYF.

The gene calls are TRBV20-1 and TRBJ1-5; D not certain. CDR1 DFQATT and CDR2 SNEGSKA come from the germline V gene (reference sequence). V was trimmed by 0 bases and J by 6 bases, leaving 6 bases between them. The CDR3 is made up of 12 amino acids. The CDR3 region is CSARDGPQPQHF. In DNA form, the CDR3 reads TGCAGTGCTAGAGACGGGCCTCAGCCCCAGCATTTT.

V and J are TRBV15 and TRBJ1-5; no clear D. V was clipped by 0 bases and J by 6 bases, with 3 bases between them. Germline V gene lookup returns CDR1 LNHNV and CDR2 YYDKDF (reference sequence). The CDR3 loop spans 12 amino acids. The CDR3, as DNA: TGTGCCACCAGCAGAGATTTTCAGCCCCAGCATTTT. Translation: CATSRDFQPQHF.

This rearrangement joins TRBV11-2 to TRBJ2-7; tentatively, D is TRBD1 (6 bases). The V gene's germline CDR1 is SGHAT and CDR2 FQNNGV. V was shortened by 5 bases and J by 2 bases, with 19 bases between the two germline ends. The CDR3 length is 16 residues. The CDR3 DNA is TGTGCCAGCAGCAAGGGGACATCTGTTCTCGCCTACGAGCAGTACTTC. It encodes CASSKGTSVLAYEQYF.

There are many counts of this clonotype. The chain is built from TRBV12-3 or TRBV12-4 and TRBJ2-7; TRBD1 agrees at 9 bases. The junction had 6 bases not matched to a gene; V was cut back by 6 bases and J by 3 bases. The CDR3 is 14 residues long. This chain's CDR3 is CASSRGGQGYEQYF. The CDR3 bases are TGTGCCAGCAGCCGAGGGGGACAGGGCTACGAGCAGTACTTC.

In its sample, this clonotype was seen many times. The chain couples TRBV5-1 to TRBJ1-2, with D unresolved. This CDR3 is built from 14 residues. Germline V lookup: CDR1 SGHRS, CDR2 YFSETQ. Trimming left V 4 bases short and J 3 bases short, with 13 bases between. DNA of the CDR3: TGCGCCAGCAGCCCTCTAGGGTTCGACTATGGCTACACCTTC. Translated: CASSPLGFDYGYTF.

This chain uses TRBV20-1 with TRBJ2-3; 13 nucleotides agree with TRBD2. The V gene end was trimmed by 5 bases and the J gene end by 4 bases; junction bases not matched to a gene: 12. CDR1 and CDR2 from the germline V gene are DFQATT and SNEGSKA (reference sequence). The CDR3 has 17 amino acids. The CDR3 spells CSAPLAGGPHNPDTQYF. Here the CDR3 DNA reads TGCAGTGCTCCACTAGCGGGAGGGCCTCATAACCCAGATACGCAGTATTTT.

The V call is TRBV24-1, the J call TRBJ2-1; 9 bases map to TRBD2. Trimming cost V 11 bases and J 6 bases; bases outside gene matches: 4. CDR3 length: 12 amino acids. CDR1 and CDR2 from the germline V gene are KGHDR and SFDVKD. The CDR3 region has the DNA TGTGCCAGCAGCGGGGGGTCCAATGAGCAGTTCTTC. The encoded protein is CASSGGSNEQFF.

This clonotype was counted many times. The chain is built from TRBV10-3 and TRBJ2-5; D gene uncertain. Germline V gives CDR1 ENHRY, CDR2 SYGVKD. CDR3 length equals 13 residues. Trimming took off 7 bases at V and 1 base at J, with 10 bases between the two ends. CDR3 residues: CAIKGAVQETQYF. Written as DNA, the CDR3 is TGTGCCATCAAGGGTGCAGTCCAAGAGACCCAGTACTTC.

At least ten counts were recorded for this clonotype. V and J are TRBV9 and TRBJ1-1; D is unresolved. Between the trimmed V and J ends, which lost 5 bases and 5 bases, there was a span of 10 bases. Germline lookup yields CDR1 SGDLS and CDR2 YYNGEE. The CDR3 has 12 amino acids. CDR3 loop: CASSADTTEAFF. In DNA form, the CDR3 reads TGTGCCAGCAGTGCCGACACTACTGAAGCTTTCTTT.

This clonotype was observed at least ten times. The V gene is TRBV14, the J gene TRBJ2-1; D may be TRBD2 (6 bases). The germline V and J ends were trimmed by 1 base and 11 bases, with 9 bases remaining between them. This CDR3 is 12 amino acids long. CDR1 is SGHDN and CDR2 is FVKESK in the germline V gene. This CDR3 is CASSQGRGKQFF. The CDR3 bases are TGTGCCAGCAGCCAAGGTCGGGGGAAGCAGTTCTTC.

This clonotype was picked up many times. The V gene is TRBV6-1, the J gene TRBJ1-6; D may be TRBD1 (5 bases). Trimming took off 4 bases at V and 0 bases at J, with 16 bases between the two ends. The germline gives CDR1 MNHNS, CDR2 SASEGT. The CDR3 extends over 18 amino acids. CDR3 region: CASSAQSGASSYNSPLHF. The CDR3 DNA reads as TGTGCCAGCAGTGCCCAATCTGGGGCGAGCTCCTATAATTCACCCCTCCACTTT.

This rearrangement joins TRBV25-1 to TRBJ2-1; D gene ambiguous. Germline V lookup: CDR1 MGHDK, CDR2 SYGVNS. CDR3 length equals 15 residues. The V gene lost 3 bases and the J gene lost 3 bases, with 12 bases spanning the gap. The CDR3 sequence: CASSEVAPNYNEQFF. For the CDR3, the DNA is TGTGCCAGCAGTGAGGTCGCACCAAACTACAATGAGCAGTTCTTC.

V usage is TRBV5-5 and J usage is TRBJ2-7; possible D gene TRBD1, 5 bases. V lost 1 base to trimming and J lost 5 bases, with 13 bases between them. This CDR3 has 14 amino acids. Looked up from germline, CDR1 is SGHKS and CDR2 is YYEKEE (reference sequence). CDR3 in DNA: TGTGCCAGCAGCTTGCGGCAGGGTAACCACGAGCAGTACTTC. Translating it yields CASSLRQGNHEQYF.

This clonotype has just a few counts. A much more abundant neighbour one base away suggests this may be a read error. The genes are TRBV25-1 and TRBJ1-1, with D possibly TRBD1 on 5 matching bases. This CDR3 is 12 amino acids long. Germline loops: CDR1 MGHDK, CDR2 SYGVNS. The CDR3, as DNA: TGTACCAGCAGTTCCCGGGGGGCTGAAGCTTTCTTT. This encodes CTSSSRGAEAFF.

In its sample, this clonotype was seen many times. The chain uses TRBV24-1 and TRBJ2-1, with 8 bases matching TRBD2. From germline, CDR1 is KGHDR and CDR2 SFDVKD. CDR3 size: 13 residues. The V and J ends lost 9 bases and 4 bases, in that order; junction bases with no gene match: 4. The CDR3 nucleotides are TGTGCCACCGGACGGGAGGGGTACAATGAGCAGTTCTTC. Translation: CATGREGYNEQFF.

The genes are TRBV20-1 and TRBJ1-5; 7 bases map to TRBD1. Per the germline V gene, CDR1 is DFQATT and CDR2 is SNEGSKA (reference sequence). CDR3 length: 12 residues. Trimming cost V 5 bases and J 4 bases; bases outside gene matches: 2. CDR3 sequence: CSAGQVNQPQHF. DNA of the CDR3: TGCAGTGCTGGACAGGTGAATCAGCCCCAGCATTTT.

This chain connects TRBV9 to TRBJ1-1, with a weak D call TRBD1 (5 bases). V lost 0 bases and J lost 4, with 10 bases in between. Germline lookup yields CDR1 SGDLS and CDR2 YYNGEE. The CDR3 is 14 amino acids. CDR3 nucleotides: TGTGCCAGCAGCGTAGAGGCGGGGGGCACTGAAGCTTTCTTT. Its translation: CASSVEAGGTEAFF.

The CDR3 nucleotides are TGTGCCAGCGGTAGGACTGCAGTGGGTTCACCCCTCCACTTT. Its translation: CASGRTAVGSPLHF. This sequence joins TRBV2 and TRBJ1-6; D unresolved. V was cut by 8 bases and J by 9 bases, with 17 bases left in between. This CDR3 has 14 residues. The germline V gene has CDR1 SNHLY and CDR2 FYNNEI.